The present TCR beta chain was sequenced within a study of T-cell reconstitution after alpha-beta-depleted transplantation in children. This clonotype occurred many times. Germline loops: CDR1 MDHEN, CDR2 SYDVKM. V shed 5 bases and J shed 2 bases, with 14 bases lying between them. CDR3 size: 15 residues. TCRbeta library construction was performed incorporating unique molecular identifiers. MiXCR, applied by TCRdb to the PCR reads, yields one record per CDR3 protein. The sample has 200,000 or so distinct CDR3 sequences; about 7% are singletons. The sample was PBMCs, taken before TCRalphabeta/CD19-depleted stem cell transplant. The V and J genes are TRBV28 and TRBJ2-3, with D perhaps matching TRBD2 (7 bases). The TCR sequence derives from a boy aged 2 to 9 with acute lymphoblastic leukemia, due to receive a stem cell transplant. The CDR3: CASSRGGANTDTQYF. The CDR3 nucleotides read TGTGCCAGCAGTAGAGGGGGGGCCAACACAGATACGCAGTATTTT.